A single TCR beta chain is shown here with its context. These data originate in a study of T cell changes during pregnancy in multiple sclerosis. Method: immunoSEQ multiplex PCR; TCRdb's copy keeps in-frame clones and lacks some. Here the sample spans 35,000 to 45,000 clones, more than 70% being singletons. The CDR3 is 14 amino acids. CDR1 SGDLS and CDR2 YYNGEE come from the germline V gene. The V end lost 0 bases, the J end lost 0 bases, and 5 bases lay between the germline ends. The rearrangement links TRBV9 to TRBJ2-3; the D is unclear. The receptor comes from a female donor with multiple sclerosis, enrolled in a pregnancy study. Here the sequenced sample was CD8+ T cells from peripheral blood mononuclear cells, taken in the first trimester of pregnancy. In nucleotides, the CDR3 is TGTGCCAGCAGCGTAGACGGGAGCACAGATACGCAGTATTTT. It encodes CASSVDGSTDTQYF.